One sample yielded the 20 T cell receptor beta chains listed below, sequenced in a study of shared clonotypes between healthy human individuals (TCRdb year 2020). Library construction relied on the immunoSEQ multiplex PCR assay. Held by TCRdb, this immuneACCESS table contains in-frame sequences only and omits some clones. Under half of the omission traces to an unresolved V gene where checked; the cause of the rest is unknown. The sample contains hundreds of thousands of clones, about 76% of them found a single time. About 13% of the sample is taken by the ten largest. Specimen: PBMCs. All receptors derive from a woman in her thirties or forties in good health. Some clones in this sample may be carry-over from other donors' samples.

The rearrangement uses TRBV9 and TRBJ2-3, with D uncertain. The germline CDR1 and CDR2 sequences are SGDLS and YYNGEE. The CDR3 has 15 amino acids. Trimming left V 0 bases short and J 1 base short, with 9 bases between. The CDR3 DNA reads as TGTGCCAGCAGCGTAGGAGTGGGTGGCACAGATACGCAGTATTTT. This sequence encodes CASSVGVGGTDTQYF. Full variable domain (outside the CDR3, taken from reference TRBV9 and TRBJ2-3): DSGVTQTPKHLITATGQRVTLRCSPRSGDLSVYWYQQSLDQGLQFLIQYYNGEERAKGNILERFSAQQFPDLHSELNLSSLELGDSALYFCASSVGVGGTDTQYFGPGTRLTVL.

This clone was counted only a few times. The chain has TRBV5-1 and TRBJ2-2; 8 bases are a match to TRBD1. The V and J ends lost 2 bases and 3 bases, in that order; junction bases with no gene match: 3. There are 15 residues in the CDR3. Germline V lookup: CDR1 SGHRS, CDR2 YFSETQ. The CDR3 sequence is CASSLPQGDTGELFF. The CDR3 DNA reads TGCGCCAGCAGCTTACCACAGGGGGACACCGGGGAGCTGTTTTTT.

The gene calls are TRBV28 and TRBJ2-1, with 8 bases aligning to TRBD2. This CDR3 comprises 16 residues. J lost 0 bases, V lost 3 bases, and 4 bases had no gene match. From germline, CDR1 is MDHEN and CDR2 SYDVKM. CDR3 in DNA: TGTGCCAGCAGTTTGATAGCGGGGTTCTCCTACAATGAGCAGTTCTTC. This translates into CASSLIAGFSYNEQFF. The variable domain in full, with the rest retrieved from reference TRBV28 and TRBJ2-1, is DVKVTQSSRYLVKRTGEKVFLECVQDMDHENMFWYRQDPGLGLRLIYFSYDVKMKEKGDIPEGYSVSREKKERFSLILESASTNQTSMYLCASSLIAGFSYNEQFFGPGTRLTVL.

V is TRBV28 and J is TRBJ2-7; tentative D call: TRBD1 (5 bases). Trimming cost V 7 bases and J 3 bases, with 13 bases left between them. The germline V gene has CDR1 MDHEN and CDR2 SYDVKM. The CDR3 covers 13 residues. The CDR3 spells CASTGRANYEQYF. The CDR3 bases are TGTGCCAGCACAGGCAGGGCTAACTACGAGCAGTACTTC.

Ten or more counts support this clone. The chain joins TRBV4-3 to TRBJ2-6; 9 bases are shared with TRBD2. Germline CDR1 reads LGHNA; CDR2 reads YSLEER. The J segment lost 4 bases and the V segment lost 2 bases, leaving 3 bases of the junction unmatched. This CDR3 contains 16 residues. The CDR3 nucleotides read TGCGCCAGCAGCCAATCTAGCGGGACCGGGGCCAACGTCCTGACTTTC. Translated, it gives CASSQSSGTGANVLTF.

The chain links TRBV7-8 to TRBJ2-1; D not resolved. Trimming removed 5 bases from V and 8 bases from J, with 10 bases in between. This CDR3 comprises 12 residues. CDR1 SGHVS and CDR2 FQNEAQ come from the germline V gene. CDR3 coding DNA: TGTGCCAGCAGCCCTGGACGGGATGAGCAGTTCTTC. Translation gives CASSPGRDEQFF.

The chain links TRBV7-6 to TRBJ2-5, with TRBD2 identical over 8 bases. Germline-derived CDR1 and CDR2 are SGHVS and FNYEAQ. This CDR3 contains 13 residues. Trimming cost V 5 bases and J 5 bases; bases outside gene matches: 4. DNA for the CDR3: TGTGCCAGCAGCGGTCCGGGGGGGGAGACCCAGTACTTC. It yields the protein CASSGPGGETQYF. Variable domain in full (rest from reference TRBV7-6 and TRBJ2-5): GAGVSQSPRYKVTKRGQDVALRCDPISGHVSLYWYRQALGQGPEFLTYFNYEAQQDKSGLPNDRFSAERPEGSISTLTIQRTEQRDSAMYRCASSGPGGETQYFGPGTRLLVL.

The chain uses TRBV1 and TRBJ2-7. TRBV1 is designated a pseudogene. This CDR3 has 19 amino acids. The chain's CDR3 is CTSSQDLERGPFFRYEQYF. The CDR3 region has the DNA TGCACCAGCAGCCAAGATCTTGAACGGGGGCCCTTCTTTCGCTACGAGCAGTACTTC.

In this sample, this clone turned up once. The rearrangement uses TRBV28 and TRBJ2-6, with D hard to call. In germline, CDR1 is MDHEN, CDR2 SYDVKM. Trimming pared 5 bases from V and 4 bases from J, leaving 12 bases between. CDR3 length: 15 residues. The CDR3 region has the DNA TGTGCCAGCAGTCCCCCACTGGTCGGGGCCAACGTCCTGACTTTC. Translating it yields CASSPPLVGANVLTF.

The table lists this clone with a count of one. The chain carries TRBV5-5 and TRBJ2-7, with a tentative D call TRBD2 (6 bases). Trimming cost V 2 bases and J 6 bases, with 12 bases left between them. The CDR3 contains 13 residues. CDR1 is SGHKS, CDR2 YYEKEE, per germline (reference sequence). The DNA of the CDR3 is TGTGCCAGCAGCTTCGGCAGGGAGGCCGAGCAGTACTTC. Translated: CASSFGREAEQYF.

The genes are TRBV19 and TRBJ2-7, with 8 bases lining up with TRBD2. The ends lost 0 bases at V and 6 bases at J; junction bases unmatched: 4. The CDR3 spans 14 residues. Germline CDR1 and CDR2: LNHDA and SQIVND (reference sequence). The CDR3 sequence: CASSIDPLAGEQYF. In DNA form, the CDR3 reads TGTGCCAGTAGTATAGACCCTCTAGCGGGCGAGCAGTACTTC.

The chain couples TRBV5-1 to TRBJ2-1; TRBD1 is a possible D gene (5 bases). Germline-derived CDR1 and CDR2 are SGHRS and YFSETQ. The V gene lost 0 bases and the J gene lost 6 bases, with 10 bases spanning the gap. This CDR3 has 14 residues. The CDR3 region is CASSLATGGNEQFF. CDR3 coding DNA: TGCGCCAGCAGCTTGGCCACAGGCGGCAATGAGCAGTTCTTC.

The chain combines TRBV13 with TRBJ2-1; TRBD2 might be the D (6 bases). The CDR3 is 16 amino acids. Trimming removed 5 bases from V and 3 bases from J, with 17 bases in between. The germline CDR1 and CDR2 sequences are PRHDT and FYEKMQ (reference sequence). CDR3 DNA sequence: TGTGCCAGCAGCCCAAAAACCGGGACTTACTACAATGAGCAGTTCTTC. This encodes CASSPKTGTYYNEQFF.

The V gene is TRBV15, the J gene TRBJ2-1, with TRBD2 matching over 13 bases. Germline assignment: CDR1 LNHNV and CDR2 YYDKDF (reference sequence). The CDR3 runs to 15 residues. Trimming took 1 base from V and 9 from J; bases not matched to a gene: 3. The CDR3 spells CATSRGGLAGSEQFF. The CDR3 DNA follows: TGTGCCACCAGCAGAGGGGGACTAGCGGGAAGTGAGCAGTTCTTC. Drawing the rest from reference TRBV15 and TRBJ2-1, the complete variable domain is DAMVIQNPRYQVTQFGKPVTLSCSQTLNHNVMYWYQQKSSQAPKLLFHYYDKDFNNEADTPDNFQSRRPNTSFCFLDIRSPGLGDTAMYLCATSRGGLAGSEQFFGPGTRLTVL.

This sequence joins TRBV28 and TRBJ2-1, with TRBD2 matching over 7 bases. Per the germline V gene, CDR1 is MDHEN and CDR2 is SYDVKM. The junction had 17 bases not matched to a gene; V was cut back by 9 bases and J by 9 bases. The CDR3 contains 15 residues. Here the CDR3 reads CASLPGTTNPSEQFF. CDR3 DNA: TGTGCCAGTTTACCCGGGACTACCAATCCCAGTGAGCAGTTCTTC.

The chain uses TRBV11-2 and TRBJ1-3; D gene unclear. Germline V CDR1 and CDR2: SGHAT, FQNNGV. The CDR3 extends over 16 amino acids. Trimming removed 1 base from V and 0 bases from J, with 10 bases in between. As DNA, the CDR3 is TGTGCCAGCAGCTTAGGTTTTTGGGACTCTGGAAACACCATATATTTT. Its protein product is CASSLGFWDSGNTIYF.

The chain uses TRBV19 and TRBJ2-3; TRBD1 aligns across 8 bases. Trimming took 9 bases from V and 1 from J; bases not matched to a gene: 6. This CDR3 contains 14 residues. The germline CDR1 and CDR2 sequences are LNHDA and SQIVND (reference sequence). CDR3 protein: CASRTGSGTDTQYF. The CDR3 DNA follows: TGTGCCAGCCGGACAGGGTCGGGCACAGATACGCAGTATTTT.

Points on this clone: At one of its ends the junction is not consistent with the germline gene, which may arise from a read error. The chain uses TRBV28 and TRBJ2-1, with 9 bases aligning to TRBD1. In germline, CDR1 is MDHEN, CDR2 SYDVKM. The CDR3 totals 13 residues. CDR3 region: CASSLGDRALPIF. For the CDR3, the DNA is TGTGCCAGCAGTTTAGGGGACAGGGCTTTGCCAATCTTC.

The chain has TRBV7-9 and TRBJ2-2; the D call may be TRBD1 or TRBD2 (6 bases each). The ends were cut back, 6 bases at V and 4 bases at J, with 12 bases in the middle. Per the germline V gene, CDR1 is SEHNR and CDR2 is FQNEAQ (reference sequence). The CDR3 is made up of 14 amino acids. CDR3 sequence (DNA): TGTGCCAGCAGGTGGGGGGCTGGCACCGGGGAGCTGTTTTTT. Amino acid sequence: CASRWGAGTGELFF.

The J gene is TRBJ1-4, the V gene TRBV5-1, with D perhaps matching TRBD1 (5 bases). V shed 4 bases and J shed 8 bases, with 12 bases lying between them. CDR1 and CDR2 (germline): SGHRS, YFSETQ. The CDR3 extends over 13 amino acids. CDR3 sequence: CASSEPGGEKLFF. The CDR3 nucleotides are TGCGCCAGCAGCGAACCCGGGGGGGAAAAACTGTTTTTT.